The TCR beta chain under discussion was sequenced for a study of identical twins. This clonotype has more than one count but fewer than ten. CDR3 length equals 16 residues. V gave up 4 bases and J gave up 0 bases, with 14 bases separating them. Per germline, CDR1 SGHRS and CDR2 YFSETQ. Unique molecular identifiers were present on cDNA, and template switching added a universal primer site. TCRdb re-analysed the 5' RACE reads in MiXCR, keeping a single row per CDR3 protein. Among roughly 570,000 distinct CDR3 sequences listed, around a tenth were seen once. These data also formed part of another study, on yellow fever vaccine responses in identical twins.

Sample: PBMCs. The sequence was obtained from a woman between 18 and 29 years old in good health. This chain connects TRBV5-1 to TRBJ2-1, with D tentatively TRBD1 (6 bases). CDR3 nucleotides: TGCGCCAGCAGCCCGGGACAAACGATCTCCTACAATGAGCAGTTCTTC. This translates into CASSPGQTISYNEQFF.